Below are 18 T cell receptor beta chains sequenced from a single sample in a study of T cells in Graves' hyperthyroidism and ophthalmopathy. The source material, RNA transcripts, was used to amplify TCR beta CDR3 regions. The HTBI primer set drove a first-round RT-PCR of the TCR CDR3. TCRdb itself ran the multiplex PCR reads through MiXCR, one entry per CDR3 protein. The sample contains more than 500,000 distinct CDR3 sequences, 40% to 50% of which appear only once. The specimen was peripheral blood or thyroid tissue (not recorded which). The receptors were sampled from an adult woman with Graves' disease, either hyperthyroidism or ophthalmopathy (not recorded which).

The CDR3, as DNA: TGTGCCAGCAGCCCTTTGGGGATCGCTGAAAAACTGTTTTTT. Translated, it gives CASSPLGIAEKLFF. This rearrangement joins TRBV14 to TRBJ1-4; D gene ambiguous. Trimming took 4 bases from V and 7 from J, leaving 13 bases between them. Germline V gene sequence: CDR1 SGHDN, CDR2 FVKESK. The CDR3 is made up of 14 amino acids.

V gene TRBV10-2 combines with J gene TRBJ1-6; 7 nucleotides align to TRBD1. Germline trimming cut 8 bases from V and 5 bases from J; bases unmatched to any gene: 6. Germline V CDR1 and CDR2: WSHSY, SAAADI. CDR3 size: 14 residues. CDR3 nucleotides: TGCGCCAGCTTCGGGACAGCTGATAATTCACCCCTCCACTTT. Protein sequence: CASFGTADNSPLHF.

This clonotype was seen a few times. This chain joins TRBV2 and TRBJ2-7, with 8 positions matching TRBD1. V lost 5 bases and J lost 2; bases outside the gene matches: 5. CDR1 is SNHLY, CDR2 FYNNEI, per germline. The CDR3 sequence is 14 residues long. This chain's CDR3 is CASSFRTGPYEQYF. The CDR3 bases are TGTGCCAGCAGTTTCAGGACAGGGCCCTACGAGCAGTACTTC.

V and J are TRBV5-1 and TRBJ1-1; the D is unclear. From germline, CDR1 is SGHRS and CDR2 YFSETQ. This CDR3 has 13 amino acids. V was cut by 0 bases and J by 7 bases, with 10 bases left in between. CDR3 in DNA: TGCGCCAGCAGCTTGGAAGGCGGAGATGAAGCTTTCTTT. Amino acid sequence: CASSLEGGDEAFF.

This clonotype has a count of ten or more. This chain joins TRBV5-1 and TRBJ1-1; D ambiguous. CDR1 and CDR2 from the germline V gene are SGHRS and YFSETQ. V shed 4 bases and J shed 4 bases, with 11 bases lying between them. The CDR3 sequence is 13 residues long. The CDR3 DNA reads as TGCGCCAGCAGCCTGGCCAGTCTCACTGAAGCTTTCTTT. This translates into CASSLASLTEAFF.

V and J are TRBV7-3 and TRBJ2-7; possible D gene TRBD1, 6 bases. Germline assignment: CDR1 SGHTA and CDR2 FQGTGA. The CDR3 sequence is 14 residues long. Trimming removed 6 bases from V and 4 bases from J, with 16 bases in between. CDR3 protein: CASRPAGTSYEQYF. The CDR3 nucleotides are TGTGCCAGCAGACCTGCCGGGACATCATACGAGCAGTACTTC.

This clonotype was seen more than once but under ten times. The J gene is TRBJ2-7, the V gene TRBV5-1, with 9 bases matching TRBD1. The CDR3 contains 13 residues. The germline V gene encodes CDR1 SGHRS and CDR2 YFSETQ. V was pared by 4 bases and J by 4 bases, with 3 bases of the junction left unmatched. The CDR3 DNA is TGCGCCAGCAGCGGGACAGGGTATTACGAGCAGTACTTC. This codes for CASSGTGYYEQYF.

The table lists this clonotype with a few counts. Relative to the germline gene, one junction end is altered; a read error may explain this. The V call is TRBV13, the J call TRBJ2-7; no clear D. CDR1 is PRHDT, CDR2 FYEKMQ, per germline (reference sequence). The CDR3 has 13 residues. CDR3 loop: CASSLQAYTEQYF. CDR3 sequence (DNA): TGCGCCAGCAGCTTACAAGCTTACACCGAGCAGTACTTC.

This clonotype was found many times. The chain employs TRBV6-2 or TRBV6-3 and TRBJ1-5, with TRBD1 as a possible D gene (5 bases). The CDR3 is 13 residues long. The germline V and J ends were trimmed by 8 bases and 1 base, with 9 bases remaining between them. In germline, CDR1 is MNHEY, CDR2 SVGEGT. CDR3 sequence (DNA): TGTGCCAGCCAGGGATGGAGCAATCAGCCCCAGCATTTT. Protein product: CASQGWSNQPQHF.

In this sample, this clonotype turned up many times. The V gene is TRBV19, the J gene TRBJ2-7, with 10 nucleotides matching TRBD2. This CDR3 has 14 residues. Germline-derived CDR1 and CDR2 are LNHDA and SQIVND (reference sequence). Trimming removed 10 bases from V and 3 bases from J; junction bases left unmatched: 9. The CDR3 DNA reads as TGTGCCATCCCTAGCGGGAGAATGGACTACGAGCAGTACTTC. Its translation is CAIPSGRMDYEQYF.

This chain connects TRBV7-6 to TRBJ2-7, with D perhaps matching TRBD1 or TRBD2 (5 bases each). This CDR3 region has 16 residues. Germline V gene data show CDR1 as SGHVS and CDR2 as FNYEAQ. V lost 2 bases and J 2 bases, leaving 16 bases between the germline ends. The CDR3 DNA is TGTGCCAGCAGCTTAAGCACTGCCGGGACGGCCTACGAGCAGTACTTC. This codes for CASSLSTAGTAYEQYF.

J is TRBJ1-1 and V is TRBV20-1; no reliable D call. V was shortened by 3 bases and J by 4 bases, with 6 bases between the two germline ends. Per the germline V gene, CDR1 is DFQATT and CDR2 is SNEGSKA (reference sequence). This CDR3 is built from 11 residues. The CDR3 loop reads CSASKGTEAFF. CDR3 bases: TGCAGTGCTAGTAAAGGCACTGAAGCTTTCTTT.

As to this clonotype: Given a much more abundant clone one base away, this may be a read error. J is TRBJ2-7 and V is TRBV6-1, with 7 nucleotides matching TRBD2. The CDR3 runs to 13 residues. Germline V gene data show CDR1 as MNHNS and CDR2 as SASEGT. CDR3 DNA sequence: TGTGCCGGCAGCGGGACTACCCACTACGAGCAGTACTTC. Amino acids: CAGSGTTHYEQYF.

The chain links TRBV20-1 to TRBJ1-1; D remains ambiguous. The length of the CDR3 is 11 residues. Germline V gene lookup returns CDR1 DFQATT and CDR2 SNEGSKA (reference sequence). The V end was cut by 2 bases, the J end by 4 bases, with 5 bases between. The CDR3 protein is CSARWATEAFF. The CDR3 nucleotides are TGCAGTGCTAGATGGGCCACTGAAGCTTTCTTT.

Ten or more counts support this clonotype. The J gene is TRBJ1-5, the V gene TRBV7-9; 7 positions agree with TRBD1. The V and J ends lost 5 bases and 3 bases, in that order; junction bases with no gene match: 13. The germline V gene encodes CDR1 SEHNR and CDR2 FQNEAQ (reference sequence). This CDR3 is built from 17 residues. This CDR3 is CASSRTHRGGLNQPQHF. The CDR3 DNA reads as TGTGCCAGCAGCCGTACTCACAGGGGAGGACTCAATCAGCCCCAGCATTTT.

The chain combines TRBV19 with TRBJ1-5; D uncertain. The CDR3 contains 14 residues. V gave up 6 bases and J gave up 2 bases, with 11 bases separating them. CDR1 and CDR2 (germline): LNHDA, SQIVND (reference sequence). In DNA, the CDR3 is TGTGCCAGTAGCGTCACAGTGGGCAATCAGCCCCAGCATTTT. Protein: CASSVTVGNQPQHF.

The sample holds many counts of this clonotype. This sequence joins TRBV3-1 and TRBJ1-1; no definite D call. The CDR3 consists of 13 residues. Trimming removed 3 bases at V and 4 bases at J, with 9 bases between. CDR1 is LGHDT and CDR2 is YNNKEL in the germline V gene (reference sequence). CDR3 sequence: CASSQGVPTEAFF. The DNA of the CDR3 is TGTGCCAGCAGCCAGGGAGTCCCCACTGAAGCTTTCTTT. Together with reference TRBV3-1 and TRBJ1-1, the CDR3 gives the full variable domain: DTAVSQTPKYLVTQMGNDKSIKCEQNLGHDTMYWYKQDSKKFLKIMFSYNNKELIINETVPNRFSPKSPDKAHLNLHINSLELGDSAVYFCASSQGVPTEAFFGQGTRLTVV.

This clonotype came up many times. The chain is built from TRBV5-1 and TRBJ1-5; D is ambiguous. V shed 0 bases and J shed 8 bases, with 12 bases lying between them. Germline CDR1 SGHRS, CDR2 YFSETQ. CDR3 size: 14 residues. DNA for the CDR3: TGCGCCAGCAGCTTGGATGGCAGGCCCAAGCCCCAGCATTTT. Translation: CASSLDGRPKPQHF.